The T cell receptor (beta chain) described here comes from a study of blood T cell repertoires in COVID-19. Looking at the study overall: T cells, B-cell-depleted T cells, or PBMCs provided the cDNA or gDNA that served as material.

In the original processing: Nucleated cell counts were estimated from reference gene primer amplification. Generated by immunoSEQ multiplex PCR, the TCRdb table keeps only in-frame clones and is missing some. From that table come the V and J calls and clone size; the DNA was used to work out D and trimming. The table shows 90,000 to 100,000 clones, with about 86% occurring only once. V lost 6 bases and J lost 1, with 4 bases in between. CDR3 length: 12 residues. Germline lookup yields CDR1 MNHEY and CDR2 SMNVEV (reference sequence). The chain combines TRBV27 with TRBJ1-5; the D is unclear. The specimen was peripheral blood. This clonotype was sampled from a man of 80 years or more with acute or convalescent COVID-19. DNA for the CDR3: TGTGCCAGCAGGAGAAGCAATCAGCCCCAGCATTTT. It codes for CASRRSNQPQHF.